Following are 30 T cell receptor beta chains from one sample sequenced in a study of a mutant IDH1 vaccine in newly diagnosed glioma. Time point meaning: week 11, during vaccination. The vaccine gave 300 ug of a 20-mer mutant IDH1 peptide subcutaneously per dose. Libraries were prepared by immunoSEQ multiplex PCR; TCRdb keeps only in-frame clonotypes and omits some of them. Altogether around 100,000 clones are present, roughly 90% being singletons, with the ten largest covering roughly 0.57%. These receptors' targets are unknown. The material was PBMCs, obtained from a glioma patient whose treatment included an IDH1 peptide vaccine. The receptors were sampled from a woman aged 45-65 years with glioma.

The chain is built from TRBV4-1 and TRBJ2-1; possibly TRBD1 for D (5 bases). The CDR3 totals 16 residues. The germline gives CDR1 MGHRA, CDR2 YSYEKL. The V end was cut by 2 bases, the J end by 5 bases, with 16 bases between. CDR3 sequence (DNA): TGCGCCAGCAGCCAACTGGCCAACAGGTTAGACAATGAGCAGTTCTTC. Residues: CASSQLANRLDNEQFF.

V is TRBV18 and J is TRBJ2-2, with TRBD1 identical over 7 bases. Germline CDR1 KGHSH, CDR2 LQKENI. This CDR3 is 16 amino acids long. The V gene end was trimmed by 2 bases and the J gene end by 1 base; junction bases not matched to a gene: 4. For the CDR3, the DNA is TGTGCCAGCTCACCATACAGGACAGGGAACACCGGGGAGCTGTTTTTT. This encodes CASSPYRTGNTGELFF.

The chain uses TRBV11-1 and TRBJ2-1; 8 bases agree with TRBD2. The ends lost 3 bases at V and 5 bases at J; junction bases unmatched: 6. Germline V gene data show CDR1 as SGHAT and CDR2 as FQDESV (reference sequence). CDR3 length: 15 residues. CDR3: CASSLTSGSHNEQFF. The CDR3 region has the DNA TGTGCCAGCAGCTTGACCAGCGGGAGCCACAATGAGCAGTTCTTC.

The J gene is TRBJ2-2, the V gene TRBV9; D unresolved. V lost 0 bases to trimming and J lost 2 bases, with 8 bases between them. Germline loops: CDR1 SGDLS, CDR2 YYNGEE. The CDR3 runs to 15 residues. CDR3 residues: CASSVDIANTGELFF. The CDR3 DNA is TGTGCCAGCAGCGTAGATATAGCCAACACCGGGGAGCTGTTTTTT.

This clone has a handful of counts. V gene TRBV19 combines with J gene TRBJ2-1; TRBD1 matches at 7 bases. CDR3 size: 17 residues. The J segment lost 4 bases and the V segment lost 3 bases, leaving 12 bases of the junction unmatched. The V gene's germline CDR1 is LNHDA and CDR2 SQIVND (reference sequence). The CDR3 protein is CASSIGLLGQRYNEQFF. DNA of the CDR3: TGTGCCAGTAGTATTGGGCTCTTGGGACAGAGATACAATGAGCAGTTCTTC. Complete variable domain (other parts from reference TRBV19 and TRBJ2-1): DGGITQSPKYLFRKEGQNVTLSCEQNLNHDAMYWYRQDPGQGLRLIYYSQIVNDFQKGDIAEGYSVSREKKESFPLTVTSAQKNPTAFYLCASSIGLLGQRYNEQFFGPGTRLTVL.

This chain joins TRBV10-2 and TRBJ2-1; D unclear. Germline CDR1 reads WSHSY; CDR2 reads SAAADI. The CDR3 extends over 14 amino acids. V lost 6 bases, J lost 4 bases, and 13 bases lay in between. CDR3 in amino acids: CASRREGPYNEQFF. The DNA for the CDR3 is TGCGCCAGCAGAAGGGAAGGTCCATACAATGAGCAGTTCTTC.

The chain links TRBV19 to TRBJ1-5; D is perhaps TRBD1 (5 bases). The CDR3 sequence is 15 residues long. From germline, CDR1 is LNHDA and CDR2 SQIVND (reference sequence). Trimming stripped 7 bases from V and 2 bases from J, with 15 bases between. The CDR3 protein is CASTIWGVGNQPQHF. CDR3 bases: TGTGCCAGTACCATTTGGGGGGTGGGCAATCAGCCCCAGCATTTT.

The chain recombines TRBV27 with TRBJ2-7; tentative D call: TRBD2 (6 bases). The CDR3 loop spans 15 amino acids. V lost 1 base and J lost 0, with 10 bases in between. The germline V gene encodes CDR1 MNHEY and CDR2 SMNVEV (reference sequence). The CDR3 here is CASSLWAGPSYEQYF. The CDR3, as DNA: TGTGCCAGCAGTTTATGGGCGGGACCCTCCTACGAGCAGTACTTC.

The chain has TRBV25-1 and TRBJ2-1; 7 bases fit TRBD2. Germline CDR1 and CDR2: MGHDK and SYGVNS. The CDR3 covers 14 residues. The ends lost 0 bases at V and 9 bases at J; junction bases unmatched: 5. CDR3 coding DNA: TGTGCCAGCAGTGAATACGGACTAGAGGGTGAGCAGTTCTTC. Protein: CASSEYGLEGEQFF.

The V and J genes are TRBV5-1 and TRBJ2-4; D unresolved. The CDR3 contains 16 residues. Trimming pared 4 bases from V and 0 bases from J, leaving 14 bases between. Germline CDR1 and CDR2: SGHRS and YFSETQ. This CDR3 reads CASSPNQVLAKNIQYF. The CDR3 nucleotides read TGCGCCAGCAGCCCCAATCAGGTTCTAGCCAAAAACATTCAGTACTTC. The whole variable domain, filled in from reference TRBV5-1 and TRBJ2-4, reads KAGVTQTPRYLIKTRGQQVTLSCSPISGHRSVSWYQQTPGQGLQFLFEYFSETQRNKGNFPGRFSGRQFSNSRSEMNVSTLELGDSALYLCASSPNQVLAKNIQYFGAGTRLSVL.

The rearrangement joins TRBV28 to TRBJ2-1; D is possibly TRBD2 (6 bases). V was pared by 4 bases and J by 5 bases, with 12 bases between. This CDR3 has 14 amino acids. Germline lookup yields CDR1 MDHEN and CDR2 SYDVKM. The CDR3 DNA reads TGTGCCAGCAGTTCGAGCGGGCTTGACAATGAGCAGTTCTTC. This gives the protein CASSSSGLDNEQFF.

This chain joins TRBV7-4 and TRBJ1-4, with 7 positions matching TRBD1. Trimming removed 3 bases from V and 2 bases from J; junction bases left unmatched: 3. The CDR3 covers 15 residues. Germline V gene lookup returns CDR1 SGHVT and CDR2 SQSDAQ. The CDR3 DNA follows: TGTGCCAGCAGCTTTGACAGGGAGACTAATGAAAAACTGTTTTTT. It codes for CASSFDRETNEKLFF.

J is TRBJ2-7 and V is TRBV19, with TRBD2 as a possible D gene (6 bases). This CDR3 is 16 amino acids long. Trimming left V 5 bases short and J 7 bases short, with 24 bases between. Per germline, CDR1 LNHDA and CDR2 SQIVND (reference sequence). In nucleotides, the CDR3 is TGTGCCAGTAGTCTCACGGGGGACCCCTACCTTAGGGAGCAGTACTTC. Residues: CASSLTGDPYLREQYF.

CDR3 in amino acids: CASSVAGAAEAFF. CDR3 DNA sequence: TGTGCCAGCAGCGTAGCAGGGGCCGCTGAAGCTTTCTTT. The V and J genes are TRBV9 and TRBJ1-1; TRBD1 might be the D (6 bases). The CDR3 spans 13 residues. V was trimmed by 0 bases and J by 6 bases, leaving 9 bases between them. Germline loops: CDR1 SGDLS, CDR2 YYNGEE.

CDR3 sequence reads: CASSPAGGGYEQYF. Here the CDR3 DNA reads TGCGCCAGCAGCCCGGCAGGGGGGGGCTACGAGCAGTACTTC. The gene calls are TRBV5-1 and TRBJ2-7; tentatively, D is TRBD1 or TRBD2 (7 bases each). This CDR3 is built from 14 residues. V lost 4 bases to trimming and J lost 3 bases, with 14 bases between them. CDR1 SGHRS and CDR2 YFSETQ come from the germline V gene.

CDR3 protein: CASSPGPAGSLSYEQYF. In nucleotides, the CDR3 is TGTGCCAGCAGCCCCGGACCAGCGGGATCCCTCTCCTACGAGCAGTACTTC. The chain links TRBV7-9 to TRBJ2-7; 7 bases align to TRBD2. This CDR3 contains 17 residues. V gave up 5 bases and J gave up 0 bases; unmatched junction bases: 13. The germline CDR1 and CDR2 sequences are SEHNR and FQNEAQ (reference sequence).

The V gene is TRBV19, the J gene TRBJ1-1, with D maybe TRBD1 (5 bases). CDR1 and CDR2 from the germline V gene are LNHDA and SQIVND (reference sequence). The ends were cut back, 9 bases at V and 2 bases at J, with 13 bases in the middle. The CDR3 spans 13 residues. CDR3: CASDLGANTEAFF. CDR3 bases: TGTGCCAGCGACTTAGGGGCCAACACTGAAGCTTTCTTT.

This chain uses TRBV27 with TRBJ2-1, with a weak D call TRBD2 (5 bases). This CDR3 spans 14 amino acids. Trimming shortened V by 5 bases and J by 6 bases, and 14 bases separated the two germline ends. Germline values: CDR1 MNHEY, CDR2 SMNVEV (reference sequence). The CDR3 sequence: CASSRTQSGNEQFF. The CDR3 coding sequence is TGTGCCAGCAGTCGGACTCAATCCGGCAATGAGCAGTTCTTC.

This clone was recorded once. The V and J genes are TRBV27 and TRBJ2-7, with 8 bases that match TRBD1. The V gene end was trimmed by 6 bases and the J gene end by 1 base; junction bases not matched to a gene: 5. This CDR3 spans 14 amino acids. The germline gives CDR1 MNHEY, CDR2 SMNVEV (reference sequence). The CDR3 region is CASSLRQGSYEQYF. CDR3 in DNA: TGTGCCAGCAGCCTCCGACAGGGGTCCTACGAGCAGTACTTC.

The genes are TRBV5-1 and TRBJ2-2; D not certain. This CDR3 spans 13 amino acids. V shed 4 bases and J shed 6 bases, with 10 bases lying between them. CDR1 is SGHRS, CDR2 YFSETQ, per germline. CDR3 amino acids: CASSDPGAGELFF. Here the CDR3 DNA reads TGCGCCAGCAGCGATCCGGGTGCCGGGGAGCTGTTTTTT.

In DNA, the CDR3 is TGTGCCAGCAGCTTAGTGACGGGAGTGCTGGGAGATACGCAGTATTTT. This encodes CASSLVTGVLGDTQYF. J is TRBJ2-3 and V is TRBV11-2; D is possibly TRBD2 (6 bases). V lost 1 base and J 5 bases, leaving 16 bases between the germline ends. The germline V gene has CDR1 SGHAT and CDR2 FQNNGV. CDR3 size: 16 residues.

This chain connects TRBV27 to TRBJ2-2, with 10 bases identical to TRBD2. The CDR3 spans 14 residues. Germline trimming cut 6 bases from V and 4 bases from J; bases unmatched to any gene: 2. Germline-derived CDR1 and CDR2 are MNHEY and SMNVEV (reference sequence). CDR3 in DNA: TGTGCCAGCAGATGGACTAGCGGCACCGGGGAGCTGTTTTTT. It specifies CASRWTSGTGELFF.

The V and J genes are TRBV10-2 and TRBJ1-2; D gene unclear. This CDR3 is built from 11 residues. Between the trimmed V and J ends, which lost 3 bases and 4 bases, there was a span of 3 bases. Germline lookup yields CDR1 WSHSY and CDR2 SAAADI. CDR3 residues: CASSESYGYTF. The CDR3 region has the DNA TGCGCCAGCAGTGAAAGCTATGGCTACACCTTC.

The chain couples TRBV28 to TRBJ1-3; the D gene is possibly TRBD1 (5 bases). The CDR3 totals 16 residues. V was cut by 6 bases and J by 2 bases, with 17 bases left in between. CDR1 MDHEN and CDR2 SYDVKM come from the germline V gene. CDR3 sequence reads: CASSPWDALAGNTIYF. CDR3 DNA: TGTGCCAGCAGCCCTTGGGACGCCTTAGCTGGAAACACCATATATTTT. The full variable domain, completed using reference TRBV28 and TRBJ1-3, is DVKVTQSSRYLVKRTGEKVFLECVQDMDHENMFWYRQDPGLGLRLIYFSYDVKMKEKGDIPEGYSVSREKKERFSLILESASTNQTSMYLCASSPWDALAGNTIYFGEGSWLTVV.

The V call is TRBV11-2, the J call TRBJ2-6; D remains ambiguous. V lost 2 bases and J 4 bases, leaving 21 bases between the germline ends. Germline-derived CDR1 and CDR2 are SGHAT and FQNNGV. The CDR3 extends over 19 amino acids. The CDR3: CASSLTYTMTQVGANVLTF. CDR3 DNA sequence: TGTGCCAGCAGCTTAACCTATACCATGACCCAGGTCGGGGCCAACGTCCTGACTTTC.

The chain joins TRBV5-4 to TRBJ2-7; 9 bases align to TRBD2. The V gene's germline CDR1 is SGHNT and CDR2 YYREEE (reference sequence). V shed 5 bases, J shed 0 bases, and the junction held 6 bases outside the gene matches. The CDR3 consists of 15 residues. Written as DNA, the CDR3 is TGTGCCAGCAGAACCGGGACTAGCAGCTCCTACGAGCAGTACTTC. Amino acid sequence: CASRTGTSSSYEQYF.

V and J are TRBV28 and TRBJ1-2; D is unresolved. The CDR3 is 15 amino acids. CDR1 and CDR2 from the germline V gene are MDHEN and SYDVKM. Deletions cut 3 bases from V and 2 bases from J, with 13 bases between. CDR3 protein: CASSFSAGRNYGYTF. CDR3 DNA: TGTGCCAGCAGTTTCTCTGCGGGGAGAAACTATGGCTACACCTTC.

In this sample, this clone turned up a few times. The chain couples TRBV27 to TRBJ2-1; D is uncertain. Deletions cut 0 bases from V and 6 bases from J, with 9 bases between. CDR1 and CDR2 (germline): MNHEY, SMNVEV (reference sequence). The CDR3 covers 14 residues. DNA of the CDR3: TGTGCCAGCAGTTTATCGCTCCCGCCCAATGAGCAGTTCTTC. Amino acid sequence: CASSLSLPPNEQFF.

This clone is large in the sample. The chain combines TRBV5-1 with TRBJ2-7, with TRBD1 as a possible D gene (6 bases). Germline V gives CDR1 SGHRS, CDR2 YFSETQ. The CDR3 is made up of 13 amino acids. V lost 3 bases and J 2 bases, leaving 9 bases between the germline ends. The CDR3 sequence: CASSWDKAYEQYF. CDR3 coding DNA: TGCGCCAGCAGCTGGGACAAAGCCTACGAGCAGTACTTC.

J is TRBJ1-4 and V is TRBV5-1; 10 bases line up with TRBD1. Germline assignment: CDR1 SGHRS and CDR2 YFSETQ. Trimming at V came to 4 bases and at J to 8 bases, leaving 11 bases not matched to a gene. The CDR3 is 16 amino acids. CDR3 in amino acids: CASSKGIGQGEEKLFF. CDR3 in DNA: TGCGCCAGCAGCAAAGGTATTGGACAGGGGGAAGAAAAACTGTTTTTT. Together with reference TRBV5-1 and TRBJ1-4, the CDR3 gives the full variable domain: KAGVTQTPRYLIKTRGQQVTLSCSPISGHRSVSWYQQTPGQGLQFLFEYFSETQRNKGNFPGRFSGRQFSNSRSEMNVSTLELGDSALYLCASSKGIGQGEEKLFFGSGTQLSVL.